This T cell receptor beta chain was found in a study of CD8+CD57+ T cells in acquired aplastic anemia. About the research overall: The DNA of sorted CD4+ and CD8+ cells averaged about 3 ug.

Sequencing involved patients with CD8+CD57+ cell expansion previously shown by flow cytometry. The template used for profiling TCR beta VDJ and CDR3 was genomic DNA. TCRdb independently ran MiXCR on the reads; one entry per CDR3 protein. Counted here are around 430,000 distinct CDR3 sequences, roughly 34% occurring once; the ten biggest clones make up around 0.82%. This receptor was identified in a human donor with aplastic anemia. The source material was sorted CD4+, CD8+, or CD8+CD57+ T cells (not recorded which) from PBMCs.

CDR3 DNA: TGTGCCAGCAGTTATCAGGGGTACACTGAAGCTTTCTTT. Its translation: CASSYQGYTEAFF. The chain combines TRBV6-5 with TRBJ1-1; D perhaps matches TRBD1 (6 bases). Germline values: CDR1 MNHEY, CDR2 SVGAGI. Trimming removed 3 bases at V and 3 bases at J, with 8 bases between. The CDR3 sequence is 13 residues long.